The 11 T cell receptor beta chains in this list originate from one sample, sequenced in a study of blood T cell repertoires in COVID-19. The repertoire was sequenced with immunoSEQ multiplex PCR; TCRdb's copy has only in-frame clones and lacks some. This table has 200,000 to 300,000 clones, around nine tenths appearing once. The sample comprised peripheral blood. These receptors were obtained from a man aged 35-49 years who had recovered from COVID-19.

This clone is a singleton in its sample. This chain connects TRBV5-4 to TRBJ2-3; possible D gene TRBD2, 7 bases. CDR1 SGHNT and CDR2 YYREEE come from the germline V gene (reference sequence). V was clipped by 3 bases and J by 5 bases, with 16 bases between them. The CDR3 has 15 residues. CDR3 protein: CASSSLGGGQDTQYF. The CDR3 nucleotides are TGTGCCAGCAGCTCCCTAGGGGGGGGGCAAGATACGCAGTATTTT.

The chain joins TRBV29-1 to TRBJ2-6, with no clear D. The CDR3 has 14 amino acids. Germline lookup yields CDR1 SQVTM and CDR2 ANQGSEA. V was cut by 4 bases and J by 0 bases, with 7 bases left in between. The CDR3 DNA follows: TGCAGCGTTGCGAGTATCTCTGGGGCCAACGTCCTGACTTTC. Translating it yields CSVASISGANVLTF.

The J gene is TRBJ2-5, the V gene TRBV12-3 or TRBV12-4, with D hard to call. This CDR3 spans 11 amino acids. Deletions cut 3 bases from V and 5 bases from J, with 4 bases between. DNA of the CDR3: TGTGCCAGCAGTTTCGCGGAGACCCAGTACTTC. Translating it yields CASSFAETQYF.

The J gene is TRBJ2-1, the V gene TRBV19; 11 bases match TRBD2. Losses at the gene ends were 4 bases for V and 6 bases for J; bases not matched to a gene: 8. This CDR3 comprises 16 residues. CDR1 and CDR2 from the germline V gene are LNHDA and SQIVND (reference sequence). CDR3 amino acids: CASSRRRTSGSNEQFF. The CDR3 DNA is TGTGCCAGTAGTAGACGGAGGACTAGCGGGTCCAATGAGCAGTTCTTC.

This chain links TRBV3-1 (or the pseudogene TRBV3-2) with TRBJ2-3, with 11 bases lining up with TRBD2. The CDR3 has 17 residues. With 2 bases clipped from V and 6 bases from J, the junction kept 10 bases outside the gene matches. Germline assignment: CDR1 LGHDT and CDR2 YNNKEL (reference sequence). In nucleotides, the CDR3 is TGTGCCAGCAGCCAACTCGGGACTAGCGGTCTCGTTGATACGCAGTATTTT. It specifies CASSQLGTSGLVDTQYF.

The chain joins TRBV14 to TRBJ1-2; D may be TRBD1 (5 bases). V lost 4 bases and J 4 bases, leaving 13 bases between the germline ends. CDR3 length: 14 amino acids. The germline gives CDR1 SGHDN, CDR2 FVKESK. CDR3 DNA sequence: TGTGCCAGCAGCCGAAGGGGCTTCGGCTATGGCTACACCTTC. It yields the protein CASSRRGFGYGYTF.

This clone was observed a single time. The chain is built from TRBV7-9 and TRBJ2-2, with 12 bases fitting TRBD1. From germline, CDR1 is SEHNR and CDR2 FQNEAQ (reference sequence). This CDR3 has 16 residues. The V gene end was trimmed by 5 bases and the J gene end by 7 bases; junction bases not matched to a gene: 8. CDR3 protein: CASSRPGQGAGGELFF. DNA for the CDR3: TGTGCCAGCAGCCGTCCGGGACAGGGGGCCGGCGGGGAGCTGTTTTTT.

The chain combines TRBV10-2 with TRBJ1-3, with D tentatively TRBD1 (5 bases). This CDR3 contains 16 residues. V lost 4 bases, J lost 3 bases, and 16 bases lay in between. Germline CDR1 reads WSHSY; CDR2 reads SAAADI. This CDR3 reads CASSAVAGTIGNTIYF. In nucleotides, the CDR3 is TGCGCCAGCAGTGCGGTGGCAGGGACTATTGGAAACACCATATATTTT.

J is TRBJ1-3 and V is TRBV7-6; D unclear. Trimming pared 2 bases from V and 5 bases from J, leaving 13 bases between. Germline CDR1 and CDR2: SGHVS and FNYEAQ. The CDR3 is 15 residues long. This chain's CDR3 is CASSLSQELRNTIYF. CDR3 coding DNA: TGTGCCAGCAGCTTATCCCAGGAATTGCGAAACACCATATATTTT.

This clone was seen just once. DNA of the CDR3: TGTGCCAGTAGCCTGGGACTAGCGGGGGCTAACACCGGGGAGCTGTTTTTT. Amino acid sequence: CASSLGLAGANTGELFF. The chain recombines TRBV19 with TRBJ2-2; 14 nucleotides match TRBD2. This CDR3 spans 17 amino acids. CDR1 is LNHDA, CDR2 SQIVND, per germline (reference sequence). V lost 6 bases, J lost 2 bases, and 5 bases stayed unmatched. Using reference TRBV19 and TRBJ2-2 for the parts outside the CDR3, the full variable domain is DGGITQSPKYLFRKEGQNVTLSCEQNLNHDAMYWYRQDPGQGLRLIYYSQIVNDFQKGDIAEGYSVSREKKESFPLTVTSAQKNPTAFYLCASSLGLAGANTGELFFGEGSRLTVL.

As DNA, the CDR3 is TGTGCCAGTAGTATCGAACAAGCGGGCCTCTATAATTCACCCCTCCACTTT. Its translation is CASSIEQAGLYNSPLHF. This chain uses TRBV19 with TRBJ1-6; no clear D gene. This CDR3 has 17 amino acids. Germline CDR1 LNHDA, CDR2 SQIVND (reference sequence). The ends were cut back, 3 bases at V and 3 bases at J, with 15 bases in the middle.